The T cell receptor (beta chain) described here comes from a study of monozygotic twins with inflammatory bowel disease. In regard to this clonotype: Its target is not known.

TCRdb reprocessed the 5' RACE reads; each CDR3 protein has one entry and no DNA is given. The sample's table shows more than 300,000 distinct CDR3 sequences. Study-wide results and limits: Concordant and discordant twins showed no difference in repertoire similarity, possibly from limited power.

Sequencing was performed on blood. The clonotype comes from a human donor with ulcerative colitis or Crohn's disease, or a healthy co-twin of an affected twin (not recorded which).

CDR3 protein: CASSIGGGPRPEKLFF. The V call is TRBV19, the J call TRBJ1-4; checking the TCRdb D call of TRBD1 is not possible without DNA. There are 16 residues in the CDR3. Germline V lookup: CDR1 LNHDA, CDR2 SQIVND (reference sequence).